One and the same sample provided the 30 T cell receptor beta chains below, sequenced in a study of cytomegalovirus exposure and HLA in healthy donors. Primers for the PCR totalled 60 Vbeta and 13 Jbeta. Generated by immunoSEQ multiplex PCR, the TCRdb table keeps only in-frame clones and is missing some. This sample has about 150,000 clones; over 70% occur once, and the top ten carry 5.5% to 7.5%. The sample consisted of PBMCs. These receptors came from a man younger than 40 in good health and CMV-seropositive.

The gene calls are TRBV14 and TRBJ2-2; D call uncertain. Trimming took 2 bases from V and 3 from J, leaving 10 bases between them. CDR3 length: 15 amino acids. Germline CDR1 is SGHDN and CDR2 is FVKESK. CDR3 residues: CASSQFYFDTGELFF. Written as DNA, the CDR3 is TGTGCCAGCAGCCAATTCTACTTTGACACCGGGGAGCTGTTTTTT.

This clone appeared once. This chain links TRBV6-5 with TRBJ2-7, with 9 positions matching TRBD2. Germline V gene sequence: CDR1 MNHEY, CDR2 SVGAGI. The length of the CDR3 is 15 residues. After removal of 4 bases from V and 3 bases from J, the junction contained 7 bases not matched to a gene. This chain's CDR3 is CASSSWTSVLYEQYF. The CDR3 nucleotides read TGTGCCAGCAGTTCATGGACTAGCGTGCTCTACGAGCAGTACTTC.

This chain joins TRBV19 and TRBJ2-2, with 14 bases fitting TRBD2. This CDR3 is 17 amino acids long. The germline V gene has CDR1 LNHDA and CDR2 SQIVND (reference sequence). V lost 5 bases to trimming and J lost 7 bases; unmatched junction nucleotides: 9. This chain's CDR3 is CASSWGLAGVIGGELFF. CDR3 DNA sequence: TGTGCCAGTAGTTGGGGACTAGCGGGAGTCATAGGCGGGGAGCTGTTTTTT.

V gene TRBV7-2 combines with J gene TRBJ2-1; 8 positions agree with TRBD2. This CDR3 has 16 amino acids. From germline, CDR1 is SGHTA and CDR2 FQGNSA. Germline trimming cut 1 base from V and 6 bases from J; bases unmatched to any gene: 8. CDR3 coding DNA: TGTGCCAGCAGCTTAGAGATATCGGGGGGGGCCAATGAGCAGTTCTTC. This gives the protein CASSLEISGGANEQFF.

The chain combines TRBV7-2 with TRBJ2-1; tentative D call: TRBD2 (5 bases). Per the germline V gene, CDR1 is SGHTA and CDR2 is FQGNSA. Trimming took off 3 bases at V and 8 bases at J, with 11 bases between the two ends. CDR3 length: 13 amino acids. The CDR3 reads CASSLPSNYEQFF. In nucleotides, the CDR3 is TGTGCCAGCAGCTTGCCTAGCAACTATGAGCAGTTCTTC.

The CDR3 sequence is CASSQLQGLSTGELFF. DNA for the CDR3: TGTGCCAGCAGCCAACTTCAGGGGTTGAGCACCGGGGAGCTGTTTTTT. V gene TRBV14 combines with J gene TRBJ2-2; D perhaps matches TRBD1 (6 bases). The CDR3 spans 16 residues. With 2 bases removed from V and 4 bases from J, the gap between germline ends came to 14 bases. Germline CDR1 reads SGHDN; CDR2 reads FVKESK.

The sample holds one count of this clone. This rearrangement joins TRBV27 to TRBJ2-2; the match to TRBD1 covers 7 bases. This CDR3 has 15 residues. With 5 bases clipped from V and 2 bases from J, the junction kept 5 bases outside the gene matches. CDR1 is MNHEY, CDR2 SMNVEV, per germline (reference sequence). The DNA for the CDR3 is TGTGCCAGCAGTCTCGGGACAGTAAACACCGGGGAGCTGTTTTTT. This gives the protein CASSLGTVNTGELFF.

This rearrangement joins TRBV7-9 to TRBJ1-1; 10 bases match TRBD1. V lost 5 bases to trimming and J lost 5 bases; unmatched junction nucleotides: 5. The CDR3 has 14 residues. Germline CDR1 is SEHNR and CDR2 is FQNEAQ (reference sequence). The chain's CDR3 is CASSGTGVGTEAFF. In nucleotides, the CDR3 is TGTGCCAGCAGCGGGACAGGGGTTGGTACTGAAGCTTTCTTT.

The CDR3 bases are TGTGCCAGCAGTGAACGGCAGGGGAAGACCTACGAGCAGTACTTC. Translating gives CASSERQGKTYEQYF. The V gene is TRBV6-1, the J gene TRBJ2-7, with D perhaps TRBD1 (6 bases). CDR3 length equals 15 residues. Germline V CDR1 and CDR2: MNHNS, SASEGT. Trimming left V 2 bases short and J 2 bases short, with 13 bases between.

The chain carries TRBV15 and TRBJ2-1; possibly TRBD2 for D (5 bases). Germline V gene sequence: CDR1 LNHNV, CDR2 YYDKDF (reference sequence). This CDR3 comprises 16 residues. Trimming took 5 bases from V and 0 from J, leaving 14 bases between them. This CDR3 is CATSVPTTDSYNEQFF. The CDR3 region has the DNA TGTGCCACCAGCGTTCCGACTACGGACTCCTACAATGAGCAGTTCTTC. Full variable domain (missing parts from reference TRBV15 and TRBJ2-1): DAMVIQNPRYQVTQFGKPVTLSCSQTLNHNVMYWYQQKSSQAPKLLFHYYDKDFNNEADTPDNFQSRRPNTSFCFLDIRSPGLGDTAMYLCATSVPTTDSYNEQFFGPGTRLTVL.

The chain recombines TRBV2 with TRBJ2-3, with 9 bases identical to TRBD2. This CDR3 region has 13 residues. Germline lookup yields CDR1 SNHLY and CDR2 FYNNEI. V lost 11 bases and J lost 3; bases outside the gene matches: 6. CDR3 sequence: CAGGLANTDTQYF. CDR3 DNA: TGTGCCGGGGGACTAGCCAATACAGATACGCAGTATTTT.

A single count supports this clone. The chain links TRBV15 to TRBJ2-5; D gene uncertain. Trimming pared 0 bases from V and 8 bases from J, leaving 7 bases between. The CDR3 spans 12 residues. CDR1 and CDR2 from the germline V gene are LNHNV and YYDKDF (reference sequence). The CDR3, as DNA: TGTGCCACCAGCAGAGATCCCCTCACCCAGTACTTC. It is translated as CATSRDPLTQYF.

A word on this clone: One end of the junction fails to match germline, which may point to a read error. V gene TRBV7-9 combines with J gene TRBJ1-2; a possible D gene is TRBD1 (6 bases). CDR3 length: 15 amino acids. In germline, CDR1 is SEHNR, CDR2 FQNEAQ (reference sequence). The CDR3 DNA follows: TGTTCCAGCAGCTTACAGGGCCTGCCCCCCTATGGCTACACCTTC. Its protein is CSSSLQGLPPYGYTF. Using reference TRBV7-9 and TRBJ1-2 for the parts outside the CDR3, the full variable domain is DTGVSQNPRHKITKRGQNVTFRCDPISEHNRLYWYRQTLGQGPEFLTYFQNEAQLEKSRLLSDRFSAERPKGSFSTLEIQRTEQGDSAMYLCSSSLQGLPPYGYTFGSGTRLTVV.

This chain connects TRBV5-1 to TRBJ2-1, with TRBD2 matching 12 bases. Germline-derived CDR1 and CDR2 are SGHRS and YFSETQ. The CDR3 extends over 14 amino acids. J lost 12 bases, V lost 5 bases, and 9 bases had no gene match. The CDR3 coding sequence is TGCGCCAGCAGTCGGACTAGCGGGAATTTGGGGCAGTTCTTC. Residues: CASSRTSGNLGQFF.

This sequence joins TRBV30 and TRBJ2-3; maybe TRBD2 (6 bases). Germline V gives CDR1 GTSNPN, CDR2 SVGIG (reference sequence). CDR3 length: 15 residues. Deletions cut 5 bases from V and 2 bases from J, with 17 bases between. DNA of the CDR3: TGTGCCTGGGGTAGTTTAGCGGTAACCACAGATACGCAGTATTTT. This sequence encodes CAWGSLAVTTDTQYF. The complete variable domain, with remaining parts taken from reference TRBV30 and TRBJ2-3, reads SQTIHQWPATLVQPVGSPLSLECTVEGTSNPNLYWYRQAAGRGLQLLFYSVGIGQISSEVPQNLSASRPQDRQFILSSKKLLLSDSGFYLCAWGSLAVTTDTQYFGPGTRLTVL.

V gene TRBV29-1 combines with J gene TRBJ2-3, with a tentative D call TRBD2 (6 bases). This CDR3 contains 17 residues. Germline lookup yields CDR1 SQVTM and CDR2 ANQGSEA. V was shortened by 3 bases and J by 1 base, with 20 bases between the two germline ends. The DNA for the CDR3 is TGCAGCGTTGAGGACATCCGGGGGATCGTAGGCACAGATACGCAGTATTTT. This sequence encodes CSVEDIRGIVGTDTQYF.

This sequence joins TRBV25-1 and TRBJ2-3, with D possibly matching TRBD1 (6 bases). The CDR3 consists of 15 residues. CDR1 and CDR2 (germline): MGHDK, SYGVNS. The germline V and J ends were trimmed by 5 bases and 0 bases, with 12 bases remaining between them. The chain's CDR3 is CASSYGGVSTDTQYF. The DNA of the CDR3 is TGTGCCAGCAGTTATGGGGGCGTTAGCACAGATACGCAGTATTTT.

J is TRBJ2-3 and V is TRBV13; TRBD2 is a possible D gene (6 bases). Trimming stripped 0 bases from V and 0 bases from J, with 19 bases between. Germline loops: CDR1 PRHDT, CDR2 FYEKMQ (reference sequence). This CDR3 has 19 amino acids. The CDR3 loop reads CASSLGPGAGYGSTDTQYF. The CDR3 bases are TGTGCCAGCAGCTTAGGCCCCGGGGCGGGGTACGGGAGCACAGATACGCAGTATTTT. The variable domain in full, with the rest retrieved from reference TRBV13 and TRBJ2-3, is AAGVIQSPRHLIKEKRETATLKCYPIPRHDTVYWYQQGPGQDPQFLISFYEKMQSDKGSIPDRFSAQQFSDYHSELNMSSLELGDSALYFCASSLGPGAGYGSTDTQYFGPGTRLTVL.

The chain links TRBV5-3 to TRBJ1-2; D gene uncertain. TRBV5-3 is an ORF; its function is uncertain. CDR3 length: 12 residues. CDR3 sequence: CRPPEANYGYTF. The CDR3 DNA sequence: TGTCGCCCGCCAGAAGCTAACTATGGCTACACCTTC.

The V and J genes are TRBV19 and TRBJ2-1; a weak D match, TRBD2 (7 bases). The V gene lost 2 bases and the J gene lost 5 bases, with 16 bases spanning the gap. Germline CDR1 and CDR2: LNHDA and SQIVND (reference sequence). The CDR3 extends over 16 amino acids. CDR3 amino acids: CASSIKGGLIHNEQFF. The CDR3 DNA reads TGTGCCAGTAGTATAAAGGGGGGGCTCATCCACAATGAGCAGTTCTTC.

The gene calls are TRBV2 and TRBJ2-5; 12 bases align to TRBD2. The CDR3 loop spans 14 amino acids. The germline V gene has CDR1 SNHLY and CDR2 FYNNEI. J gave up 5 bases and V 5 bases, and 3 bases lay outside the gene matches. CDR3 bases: TGTGCCAGCAGTCCCGGGACTAGCGGGGAGACCCAGTACTTC. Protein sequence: CASSPGTSGETQYF.

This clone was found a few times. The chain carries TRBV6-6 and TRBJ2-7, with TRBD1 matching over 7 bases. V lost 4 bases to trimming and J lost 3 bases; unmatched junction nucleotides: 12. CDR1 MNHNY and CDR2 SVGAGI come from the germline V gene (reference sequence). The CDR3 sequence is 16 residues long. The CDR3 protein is CASSSLQGIKNYEQYF. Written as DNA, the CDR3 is TGTGCCAGCAGTTCGCTACAGGGGATAAAGAACTACGAGCAGTACTTC.

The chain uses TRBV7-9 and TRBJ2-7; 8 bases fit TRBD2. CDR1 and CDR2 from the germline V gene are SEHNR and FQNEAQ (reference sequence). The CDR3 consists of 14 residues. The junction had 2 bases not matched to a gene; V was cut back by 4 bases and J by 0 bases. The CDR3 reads CASSSSGRSYEQYF. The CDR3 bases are TGTGCCAGCAGCTCTAGCGGGCGCTCCTACGAGCAGTACTTC.

The CDR3: CASSLRGSEEPQHF. In nucleotides, the CDR3 is TGTGCCAGCTCCCTCAGAGGGTCAGAGGAGCCCCAGCATTTT. The chain recombines TRBV18 with TRBJ1-5; D ambiguous. V lost 6 bases, J lost 8 bases, and 17 bases lay in between. The germline CDR1 and CDR2 sequences are KGHSH and LQKENI. The CDR3 extends over 14 amino acids.

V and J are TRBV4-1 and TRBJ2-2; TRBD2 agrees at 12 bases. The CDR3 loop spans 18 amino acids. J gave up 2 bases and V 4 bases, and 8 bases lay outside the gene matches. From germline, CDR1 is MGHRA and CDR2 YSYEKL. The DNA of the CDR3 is TGCGCCAGCAGCCCCGGGGCTAGCGGGGGGGGAAACACCGGGGAGCTGTTTTTT. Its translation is CASSPGASGGGNTGELFF.

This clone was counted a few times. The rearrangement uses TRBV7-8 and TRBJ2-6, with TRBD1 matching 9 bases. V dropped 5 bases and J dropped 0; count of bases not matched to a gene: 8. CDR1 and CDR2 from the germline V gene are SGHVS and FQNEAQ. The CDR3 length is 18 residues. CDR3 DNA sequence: TGTGCCAGCAGCCCCGGTACAGGGGGCCGCTCTGGGGCCAACGTCCTGACTTTC. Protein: CASSPGTGGRSGANVLTF.

DNA of the CDR3: TGTGCCAGCTCACCCGGACAGGGGGGAATTACTGAAGCTTTCTTT. Translated: CASSPGQGGITEAFF. The chain recombines TRBV18 with TRBJ1-1, with TRBD1 identical over 10 bases. Unmatched junction bases numbered 6, after V lost 3 bases and J lost 5 bases. The CDR3 length is 15 residues. Germline V gene sequence: CDR1 KGHSH, CDR2 LQKENI.

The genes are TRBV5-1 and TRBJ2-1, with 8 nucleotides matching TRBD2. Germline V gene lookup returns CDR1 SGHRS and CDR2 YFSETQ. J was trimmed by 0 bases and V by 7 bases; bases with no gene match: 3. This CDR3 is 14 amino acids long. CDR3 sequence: CASGLAGSYNEQFF. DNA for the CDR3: TGCGCCAGCGGGCTAGCGGGCTCCTACAATGAGCAGTTCTTC.

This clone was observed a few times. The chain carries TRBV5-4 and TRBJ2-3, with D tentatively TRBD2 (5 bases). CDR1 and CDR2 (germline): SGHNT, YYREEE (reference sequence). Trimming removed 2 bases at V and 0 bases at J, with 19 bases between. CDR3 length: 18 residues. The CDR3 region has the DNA TGTGCCAGCAGCTTTGAGAGGGTGGTCCGGAGCAGCACAGATACGCAGTATTTT. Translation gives CASSFERVVRSSTDTQYF.

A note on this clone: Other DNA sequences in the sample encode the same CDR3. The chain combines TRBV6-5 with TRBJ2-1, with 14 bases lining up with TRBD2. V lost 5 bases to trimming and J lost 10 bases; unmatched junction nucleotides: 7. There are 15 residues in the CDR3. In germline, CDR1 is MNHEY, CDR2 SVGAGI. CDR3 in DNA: TGTGCCAGCAGTACGGGACTAGCGGGAGTCAACGAGCAGTTCTTC. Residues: CASSTGLAGVNEQFF.